The rows below give T cell receptor beta chains drawn from one sample of a study of shared T cell receptors in the human thymus. Only in-frame clones appear in the TCRdb table, and some are missing; sequencing was by immunoSEQ multiplex PCR. Counted here are around 730,000 clones, approximately 83% occurring once; the ten biggest clones make up around 0.0094%. This same sample was also taken into another study, of human thymus T cells.

The sample was thymocytes. The receptors were sampled from a girl in the first two years of life with a congenital heart defect. The CDR3 runs from the conserved cysteine through the conserved F or W. The order of the fields is V gene, J gene, CDR3 protein.

>TRBV29-1|TRBJ1-1
CSSGQGRTEAFF
>TRBV18|TRBJ1-2
CASSPEAGFNGYTF
>TRBV5-6|TRBJ1-1
CASSFRQENTEAFF
>TRBV7-2|TRBJ1-4
CASSQQKTGPGVEKLFF
>TRBV5-1|TRBJ1-1
CASAGGDTEAFF
>TRBV27|TRBJ2-1
CASSYGHLAGGPSYNEQFF
>TRBV10-3|TRBJ1-5
CAISEIPPLGGTRNQPQHF
>TRBV5-1|TRBJ1-1
CASSLSGNDGDTEAFF
>TRBV7-9|TRBJ1-2
CASSRPRGYHGYTF
>TRBV28|TRBJ2-3
CASSFFRAGGDTQYF
>TRBV5-6|TRBJ2-1
CASSPPRDRVPNEQFF
>TRBV12-1|TRBJ2-4
CASSPGGVGIQYF
>TRBV5-1|TRBJ2-4
CASSLDHRLAGGHWKNIQYF
>TRBV7-8|TRBJ1-1
CASSLSQGSIYTEAFF
>TRBV5-1|TRBJ2-1
CASSPVRGNEQFF
>TRBV6-1|TRBJ1-1
CASTEYRATEAFF
>TRBV4-1|TRBJ2-5
CASSQGPDGAGVEETQYF
>TRBV4-1|TRBJ2-7
CASSRKDPGRGTYEQYF
>TRBV5-1|TRBJ2-1
CASNSRGSYNEQFF